The text below deals with one TCR beta chain. Its specificity is unknown. Its ends do not fully match the called genes, so a read error is possible. The data belong to a study of T cells in Graves' hyperthyroidism and ophthalmopathy. In patients aged 18 to 65, hyperthyroidism was newly diagnosed, with duration under 2 months. Study conclusions and caveats: Researchers report that a 13 V-J model separated ophthalmopathy from stable hyperthyroidism.

The CDR3 is 17 residues long. Germline V gene sequence: CDR1 SGHRS, CDR2 YFSETQ. Researchers took RNA transcripts and amplified the TCR beta CDR3 regions from them. The study used the HTBI primer set for a first-round RT-PCR of the TCR CDR3. TCRdb fed the multiplex PCR reads into MiXCR, producing one record per CDR3 protein. The sample holds hundreds of thousands of distinct CDR3 sequences, approximately 40% seen once. The source material was blood. The V gene is TRBV5-1, the J gene TRBJ2-2, with 11 bases lining up with TRBD2. The receptor was derived from a woman between 40 and 50 years old with Graves' hyperthyroidism. DNA for the CDR3: TGTGCCAGCAGCGAAAAACTAGCGGGAGAAGACACCGGGGAGCTGTTTTTT. Its translation is CASSEKLAGEDTGELFF.